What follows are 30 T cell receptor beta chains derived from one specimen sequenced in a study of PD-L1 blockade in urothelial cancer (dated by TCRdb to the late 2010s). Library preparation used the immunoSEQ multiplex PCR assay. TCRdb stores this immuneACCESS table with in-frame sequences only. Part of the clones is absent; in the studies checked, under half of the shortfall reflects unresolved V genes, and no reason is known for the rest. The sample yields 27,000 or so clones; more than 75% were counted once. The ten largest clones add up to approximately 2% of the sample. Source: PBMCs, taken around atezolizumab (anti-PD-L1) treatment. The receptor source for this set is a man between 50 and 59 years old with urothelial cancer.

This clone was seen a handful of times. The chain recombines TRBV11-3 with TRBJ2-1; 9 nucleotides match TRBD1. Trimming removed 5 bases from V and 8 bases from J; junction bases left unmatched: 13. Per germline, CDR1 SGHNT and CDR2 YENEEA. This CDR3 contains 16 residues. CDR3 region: CASSLGGGTGTHEQFF. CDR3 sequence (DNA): TGTGCCAGCAGCCTAGGGGGAGGGACAGGGACACATGAGCAGTTCTTC.

This CDR3 reads CASSQVRRSNTEAFF. In nucleotides, the CDR3 is TGTGCCAGCAGCCAAGTGAGGCGGTCGAACACTGAAGCTTTCTTT. V is TRBV14 and J is TRBJ1-1, with unresolved D. The CDR3 spans 15 residues. CDR1 is SGHDN and CDR2 is FVKESK in the germline V gene. Trimming took 1 base from V and 1 from J, leaving 10 bases between them.

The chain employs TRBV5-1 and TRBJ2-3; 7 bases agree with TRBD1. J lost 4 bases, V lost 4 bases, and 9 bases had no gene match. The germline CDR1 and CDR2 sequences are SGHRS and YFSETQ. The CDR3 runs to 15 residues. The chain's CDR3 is CASSQTGPVSDTQYF. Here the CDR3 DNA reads TGCGCCAGCAGCCAGACAGGGCCGGTATCAGATACGCAGTATTTT.

As DNA, the CDR3 is TGCGCCAGCATGGATGGCAGGGTGGGCTACAATGAGCAGTTCTTC. Amino acid sequence: CASMDGRVGYNEQFF. This chain connects TRBV10-2 to TRBJ2-1, with D possibly matching TRBD1 (5 bases). The CDR3 runs 15 residues. Germline V gene data show CDR1 as WSHSY and CDR2 as SAAADI. Between the trimmed V and J ends, which lost 7 bases and 3 bases, there was a span of 16 bases.

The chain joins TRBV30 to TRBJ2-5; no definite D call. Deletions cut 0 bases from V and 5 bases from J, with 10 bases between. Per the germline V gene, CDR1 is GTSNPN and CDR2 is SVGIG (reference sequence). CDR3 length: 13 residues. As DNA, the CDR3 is TGTGCCTGGAGTGTCCCTGAGAGGGAGACCCAGTACTTC. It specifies CAWSVPERETQYF. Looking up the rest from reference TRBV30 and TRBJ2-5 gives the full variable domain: SQTIHQWPATLVQPVGSPLSLECTVEGTSNPNLYWYRQAAGRGLQLLFYSVGIGQISSEVPQNLSASRPQDRQFILSSKKLLLSDSGFYLCAWSVPERETQYFGPGTRLLVL.

DNA of the CDR3: TGTGCCTGGAGTCCCGCCCCAAGACTAGCCAGGACCTACGAGCAGTACTTC. Its translation: CAWSPAPRLARTYEQYF. The chain joins TRBV30 to TRBJ2-7, with 7 nucleotides matching TRBD2. This CDR3 contains 17 residues. Germline trimming cut 2 bases from V and 2 bases from J; bases unmatched to any gene: 15. Per the germline V gene, CDR1 is GTSNPN and CDR2 is SVGIG (reference sequence).

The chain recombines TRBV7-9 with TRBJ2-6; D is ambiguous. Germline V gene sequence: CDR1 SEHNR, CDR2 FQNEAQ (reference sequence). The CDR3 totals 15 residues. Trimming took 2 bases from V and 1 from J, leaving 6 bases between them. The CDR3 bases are TGTGCCAGCAGCTTAACGAGTTCTGGGGCCAACGTCCTGACTTTC. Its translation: CASSLTSSGANVLTF.

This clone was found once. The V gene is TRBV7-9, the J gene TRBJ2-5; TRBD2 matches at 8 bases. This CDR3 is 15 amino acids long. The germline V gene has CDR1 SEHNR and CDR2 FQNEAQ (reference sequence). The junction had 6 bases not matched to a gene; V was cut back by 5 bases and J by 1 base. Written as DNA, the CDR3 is TGTGCCAGCAGCCCTAACCTAGCGGGCCAAGAGACCCAGTACTTC. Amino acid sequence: CASSPNLAGQETQYF.

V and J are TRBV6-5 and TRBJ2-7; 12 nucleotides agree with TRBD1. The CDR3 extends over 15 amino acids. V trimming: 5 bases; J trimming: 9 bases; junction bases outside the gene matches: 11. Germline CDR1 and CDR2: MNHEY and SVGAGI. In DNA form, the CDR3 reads TGTGCCAGCAGTACCGGGACAGGGGGCCTAGCCTGGCAGTACTTC. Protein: CASSTGTGGLAWQYF.

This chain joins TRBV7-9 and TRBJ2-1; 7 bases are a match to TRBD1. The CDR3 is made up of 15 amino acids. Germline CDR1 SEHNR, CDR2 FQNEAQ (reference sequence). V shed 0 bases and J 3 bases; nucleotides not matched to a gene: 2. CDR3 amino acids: CASSLAWTGYNEQFF. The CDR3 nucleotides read TGTGCCAGCAGCTTAGCTTGGACAGGCTACAATGAGCAGTTCTTC.

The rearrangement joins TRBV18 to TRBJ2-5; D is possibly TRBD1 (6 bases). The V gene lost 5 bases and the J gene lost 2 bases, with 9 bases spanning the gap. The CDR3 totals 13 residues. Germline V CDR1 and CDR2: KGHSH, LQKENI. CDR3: CASSSRGQETQYF. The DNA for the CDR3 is TGTGCCAGCTCAAGTAGGGGGCAAGAGACCCAGTACTTC.

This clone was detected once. CDR3 region: CASSAGISNQPQHF. The DNA for the CDR3 is TGTGCCAGCAGTGCAGGGATTAGCAATCAGCCCCAGCATTTT. The chain links TRBV6-1 to TRBJ1-5; possible D gene TRBD1, 5 bases. CDR1 and CDR2 from the germline V gene are MNHNS and SASEGT. The V and J ends lost 4 bases and 0 bases respectively, with 7 bases between them. This CDR3 spans 14 amino acids.

CDR3 in DNA: TGTGCCAGCTCACAGGGGAGCGCTGAAGCTTTCTTT. This sequence encodes CASSQGSAEAFF. The chain carries TRBV2 and TRBJ1-1; 7 bases map to TRBD1. V lost 8 bases and J lost 6; bases outside the gene matches: 6. This CDR3 is 12 amino acids long. The V gene's germline CDR1 is SNHLY and CDR2 FYNNEI. The full variable domain, completed using reference TRBV2 and TRBJ1-1, is EPEVTQTPSHQVTQMGQEVILRCVPISNHLYFYWYRQILGQKVEFLVSFYNNEISEKSEIFDDQFSVERPDGSNFTLKIRSTKLEDSAMYFCASSQGSAEAFFGQGTRLTVV.

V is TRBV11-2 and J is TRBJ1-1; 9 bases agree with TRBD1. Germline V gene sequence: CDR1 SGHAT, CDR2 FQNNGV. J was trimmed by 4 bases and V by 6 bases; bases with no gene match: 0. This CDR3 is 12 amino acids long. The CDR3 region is CASRTGGTEAFF. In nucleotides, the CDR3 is TGTGCCAGCAGGACAGGGGGCACTGAAGCTTTCTTT.

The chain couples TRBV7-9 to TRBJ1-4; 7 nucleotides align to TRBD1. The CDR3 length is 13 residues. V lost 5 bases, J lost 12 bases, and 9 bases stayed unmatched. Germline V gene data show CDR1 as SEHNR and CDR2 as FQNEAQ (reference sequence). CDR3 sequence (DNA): TGTGCCAGCAGCCGATCACAGGGGTCAGAACTGTTTTTT. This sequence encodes CASSRSQGSELFF.

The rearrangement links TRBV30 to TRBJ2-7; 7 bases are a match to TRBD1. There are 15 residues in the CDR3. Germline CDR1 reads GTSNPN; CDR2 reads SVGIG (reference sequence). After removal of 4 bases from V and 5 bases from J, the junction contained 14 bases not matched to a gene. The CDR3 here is CAWMDRKFFGDEQYF. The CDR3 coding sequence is TGTGCCTGGATGGACAGGAAGTTTTTCGGTGACGAGCAGTACTTC. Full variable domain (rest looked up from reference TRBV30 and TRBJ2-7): SQTIHQWPATLVQPVGSPLSLECTVEGTSNPNLYWYRQAAGRGLQLLFYSVGIGQISSEVPQNLSASRPQDRQFILSSKKLLLSDSGFYLCAWMDRKFFGDEQYFGPGTRLTVT.

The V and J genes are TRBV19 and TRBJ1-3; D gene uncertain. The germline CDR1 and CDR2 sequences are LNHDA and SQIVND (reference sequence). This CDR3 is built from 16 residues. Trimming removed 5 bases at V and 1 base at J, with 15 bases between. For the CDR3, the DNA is TGTGCCAGTAGTTTGACCCCTGTCGGGTCTGGAAACACCATATATTTT. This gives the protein CASSLTPVGSGNTIYF.

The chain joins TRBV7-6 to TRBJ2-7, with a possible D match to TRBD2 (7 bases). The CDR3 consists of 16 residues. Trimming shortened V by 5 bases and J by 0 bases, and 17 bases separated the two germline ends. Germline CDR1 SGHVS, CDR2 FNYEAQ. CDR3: CASSPGGAGTSYEQYF. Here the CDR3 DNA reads TGTGCCAGCAGCCCTGGGGGGGCAGGAACCTCCTACGAGCAGTACTTC.

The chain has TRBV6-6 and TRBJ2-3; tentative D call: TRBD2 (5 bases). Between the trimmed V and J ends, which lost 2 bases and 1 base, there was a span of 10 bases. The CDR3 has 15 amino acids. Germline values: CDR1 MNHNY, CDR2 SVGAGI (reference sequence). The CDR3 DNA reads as TGTGCCAGCAGTTACACACGGGATCGCACAGATACGCAGTATTTT. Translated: CASSYTRDRTDTQYF.

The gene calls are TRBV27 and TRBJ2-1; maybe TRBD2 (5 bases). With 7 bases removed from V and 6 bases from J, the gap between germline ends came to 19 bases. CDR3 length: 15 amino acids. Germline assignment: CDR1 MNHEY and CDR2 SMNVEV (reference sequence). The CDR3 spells CASNLLGGAVNEQFF. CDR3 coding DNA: TGTGCCAGCAACCTGCTAGGAGGAGCGGTCAATGAGCAGTTCTTC.

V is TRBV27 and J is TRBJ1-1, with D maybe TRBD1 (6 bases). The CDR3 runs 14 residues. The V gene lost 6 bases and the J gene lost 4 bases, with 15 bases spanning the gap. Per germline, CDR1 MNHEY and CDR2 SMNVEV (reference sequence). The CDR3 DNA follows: TGTGCCAGCAGACGACAGGTATTGGGCACTGAAGCTTTCTTT. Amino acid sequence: CASRRQVLGTEAFF.

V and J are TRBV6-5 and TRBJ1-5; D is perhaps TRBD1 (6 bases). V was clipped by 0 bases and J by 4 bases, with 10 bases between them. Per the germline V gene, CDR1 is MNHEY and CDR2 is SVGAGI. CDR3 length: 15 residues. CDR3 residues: CASSYSGQNNQPQHF. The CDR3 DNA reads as TGTGCCAGCAGTTACTCTGGACAGAATAATCAGCCCCAGCATTTT.

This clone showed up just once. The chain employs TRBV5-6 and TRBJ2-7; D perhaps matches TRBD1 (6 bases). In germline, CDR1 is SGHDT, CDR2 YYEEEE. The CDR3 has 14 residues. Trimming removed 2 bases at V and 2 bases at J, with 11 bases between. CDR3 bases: TGTGCCAGCAGCTTAAGGGGGAACGCCTACGAGCAGTACTTC. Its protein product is CASSLRGNAYEQYF.

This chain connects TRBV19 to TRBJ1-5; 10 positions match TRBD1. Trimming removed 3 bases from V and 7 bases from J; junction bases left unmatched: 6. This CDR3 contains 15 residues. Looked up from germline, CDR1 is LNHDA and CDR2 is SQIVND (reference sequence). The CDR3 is CASSIGQGVWQPQHF. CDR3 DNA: TGTGCCAGTAGTATCGGACAGGGGGTTTGGCAGCCCCAGCATTTT.

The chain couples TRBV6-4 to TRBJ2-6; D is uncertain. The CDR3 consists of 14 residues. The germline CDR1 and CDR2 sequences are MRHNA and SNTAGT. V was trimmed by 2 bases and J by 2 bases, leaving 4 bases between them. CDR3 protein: CASSDRAGANVLTF. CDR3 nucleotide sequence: TGTGCCAGCAGTGACCGGGCTGGGGCCAACGTCCTGACTTTC.

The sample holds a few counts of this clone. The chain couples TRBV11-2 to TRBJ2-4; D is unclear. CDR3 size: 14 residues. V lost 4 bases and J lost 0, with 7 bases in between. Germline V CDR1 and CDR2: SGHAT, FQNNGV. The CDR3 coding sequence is TGTGCCAGCAGCTCCCGACTAGCCAAAAACATTCAGTACTTC. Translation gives CASSSRLAKNIQYF.

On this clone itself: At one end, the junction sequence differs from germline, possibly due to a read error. CDR3 sequence: CASSVEDTKATF. CDR3 in DNA: TGTGCCAGCAGCGTAGAAGACACGAAAGCCACCTTT. The V and J genes are TRBV9 and TRBJ1-1; unclear D gene. CDR3 length equals 12 residues. Per the germline V gene, CDR1 is SGDLS and CDR2 is YYNGEE.

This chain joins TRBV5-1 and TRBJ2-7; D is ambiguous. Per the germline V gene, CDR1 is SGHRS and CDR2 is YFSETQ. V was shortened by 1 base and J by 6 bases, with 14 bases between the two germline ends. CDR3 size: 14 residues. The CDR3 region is CASSLKSEKSEQYF. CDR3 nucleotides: TGCGCCAGCAGCTTGAAAAGTGAGAAGTCCGAGCAGTACTTC.

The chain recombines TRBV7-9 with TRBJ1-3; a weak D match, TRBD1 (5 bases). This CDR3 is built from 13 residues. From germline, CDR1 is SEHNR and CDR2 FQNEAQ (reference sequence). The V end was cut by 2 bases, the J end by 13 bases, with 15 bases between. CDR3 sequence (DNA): TGTGCCAGCAGCTTATCCGACAGACCGAGAATATATTTT. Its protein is CASSLSDRPRIYF.

Here the CDR3 DNA reads TGTGCCAGCAGCTCCATCTCCTACGAGCAGTACTTC. Its translation: CASSSISYEQYF. The genes are TRBV7-9 and TRBJ2-7; no reliable D call. The CDR3 covers 12 residues. Trimming left V 4 bases short and J 0 bases short, with 4 bases between. From germline, CDR1 is SEHNR and CDR2 FQNEAQ (reference sequence).